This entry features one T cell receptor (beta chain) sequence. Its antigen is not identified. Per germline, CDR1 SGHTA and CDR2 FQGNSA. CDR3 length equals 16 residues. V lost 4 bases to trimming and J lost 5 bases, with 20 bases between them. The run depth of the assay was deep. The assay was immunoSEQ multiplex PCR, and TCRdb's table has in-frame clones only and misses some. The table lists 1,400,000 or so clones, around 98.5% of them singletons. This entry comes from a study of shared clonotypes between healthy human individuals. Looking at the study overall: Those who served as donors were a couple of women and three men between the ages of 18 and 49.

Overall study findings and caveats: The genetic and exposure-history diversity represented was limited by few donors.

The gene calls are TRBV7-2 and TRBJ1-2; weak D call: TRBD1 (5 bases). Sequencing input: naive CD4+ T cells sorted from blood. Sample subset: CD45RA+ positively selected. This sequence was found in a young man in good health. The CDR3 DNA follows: TGTGCCAGCAGCTCTCTCTTAACGGGACGGCCTTATGGCTACACCTTC. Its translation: CASSSLLTGRPYGYTF. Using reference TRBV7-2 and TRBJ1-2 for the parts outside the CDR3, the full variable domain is GAGVSQSPSNKVTEKGKDVELRCDPISGHTALYWYRQSLGQGLEFLIYFQGNSAPDKSGLPSDRFSAERTGGSVSTLTIQRTQQEDSAVYLCASSSLLTGRPYGYTFGSGTRLTVV.